Listed here are 32 T cell receptor beta chains from one sample, sequenced in a study of T cell repertoires in cytomegalovirus infection (dated by TCRdb to between 2017 and 2020). Sequencing took place on an Illumina HiSeq 1500. Starting from the raw public reads, TCRdb applied fastp trimming at Q25, assembled clones with MiXCR and retained in-frame beta chains. Every entry covers one CDR3 protein and lists the most common genes and DNA from its rows. The sample table lists 680,000 or so distinct CDR3 sequences, 35% of them with a count of one. The biggest ten clones account for under 3.5% of the sample. Sequencing was done on a sample of PBMCs. Receptors were obtained from a human donor in good health (CMV status not recorded). Some clones in this sample may be carry-over from other donors' samples.

V usage is TRBV11-2 and J usage is TRBJ2-2, with 8 bases lining up with TRBD2. The CDR3 length is 15 residues. Germline CDR1 reads SGHAT; CDR2 reads FQNNGV. Germline trimming cut 3 bases from V and 3 bases from J; bases unmatched to any gene: 3. DNA for the CDR3: TGTGCCAGCAGCTTGGAGCGGGGGTACACCGGGGAGCTGTTTTTT. It codes for CASSLERGYTGELFF.

V and J are TRBV27 and TRBJ1-1; D is unclear. Trimming pared 7 bases from V and 1 base from J, leaving 10 bases between. The CDR3 loop spans 13 amino acids. Germline V lookup: CDR1 MNHEY, CDR2 SMNVEV (reference sequence). The CDR3 nucleotides read TGTGCCAGCATGGGCACTTGGAACACTGAAGCTTTCTTT. Translation gives CASMGTWNTEAFF.

In the case of this clonotype: Sequence at one end of the junction differs from germline and may be a read error. The chain has TRBV4-1 and TRBJ1-4; no clear D. This CDR3 region has 14 residues. In germline, CDR1 is MGHRA, CDR2 YSYEKL. The DNA of the CDR3 is TGCGCCAGCAGCTACGGGTTCCTTAATGGAAAACTGTTTTTT. This codes for CASSYGFLNGKLFF.

The rearrangement uses TRBV19 and TRBJ1-2; perhaps TRBD1 as D (5 bases). The CDR3 contains 12 residues. Trimming took off 5 bases at V and 4 bases at J, with 8 bases between the two ends. Germline CDR1 LNHDA, CDR2 SQIVND (reference sequence). CDR3 loop: CASSYRPYGYTF. The DNA of the CDR3 is TGTGCCAGTAGTTACAGGCCCTATGGCTACACCTTC.

CDR3 bases: TGTGCCAGCAGAGAGGGAGACGGTAATTCACCCCTCCACTTT. The encoded protein is CASREGDGNSPLHF. The V call is TRBV28, the J call TRBJ1-6; D is uncertain. Trimming cost V 6 bases and J 6 bases, with 12 bases left between them. Per the germline V gene, CDR1 is MDHEN and CDR2 is SYDVKM. The CDR3 spans 14 residues.

V gene TRBV5-1 combines with J gene TRBJ2-5; 10 bases are a match to TRBD1. The V gene's germline CDR1 is SGHRS and CDR2 YFSETQ. The CDR3 extends over 15 amino acids. J was trimmed by 2 bases and V by 4 bases; bases with no gene match: 5. The CDR3 is CASSTRTGGQETQYF. The DNA for the CDR3 is TGCGCCAGCAGCACCCGGACAGGGGGTCAAGAGACCCAGTACTTC.

The table lists this clonotype with many counts. This chain connects TRBV7-9 to TRBJ1-1; no clear D. Trimming cost V 2 bases and J 0 bases, with 16 bases left between them. Germline V gene data show CDR1 as SEHNR and CDR2 as FQNEAQ (reference sequence). This CDR3 comprises 17 residues. CDR3 sequence: CASSLRSAAYLNTEAFF. The DNA for the CDR3 is TGTGCCAGCAGCTTAAGGTCGGCAGCTTACCTGAACACTGAAGCTTTCTTT.

This chain connects TRBV2 to TRBJ2-2, with D unclear. The germline V gene encodes CDR1 SNHLY and CDR2 FYNNEI. The V gene lost 7 bases and the J gene lost 7 bases, with 7 bases spanning the gap. The CDR3 spans 11 residues. CDR3 sequence: CASTINGELFF. The CDR3 region has the DNA TGTGCCAGCACCATAAACGGGGAGCTGTTTTTT. Combining the CDR3 with reference TRBV2 and TRBJ2-2 gives the whole variable domain EPEVTQTPSHQVTQMGQEVILRCVPISNHLYFYWYRQILGQKVEFLVSFYNNEISEKSEIFDDQFSVERPDGSNFTLKIRSTKLEDSAMYFCASTINGELFFGEGSRLTVL.

The chain uses TRBV29-1 and TRBJ2-1; 7 bases are a match to TRBD1. Losses at the gene ends were 6 bases for V and 4 bases for J; bases not matched to a gene: 12. Germline CDR1 reads SQVTM; CDR2 reads ANQGSEA. This CDR3 has 15 amino acids. The CDR3 coding sequence is TGCAGCGTCAACTTACGGGACAGACTTTACAATGAGCAGTTCTTC. This codes for CSVNLRDRLYNEQFF.

This clonotype was seen many times. The chain combines TRBV19 with TRBJ1-5; TRBD1 matches 8 bases. V lost 5 bases to trimming and J lost 2 bases; unmatched junction nucleotides: 5. Germline V CDR1 and CDR2: LNHDA, SQIVND (reference sequence). This CDR3 is 15 amino acids long. The CDR3 region has the DNA TGTGCCAGTAGTCCCAGGGGGCAGGGCAATCAGCCCCAGCATTTT. Its translation: CASSPRGQGNQPQHF.

J is TRBJ2-3 and V is TRBV15; D is unclear. Trimming pared 0 bases from V and 3 bases from J, leaving 10 bases between. This CDR3 region has 15 residues. Germline assignment: CDR1 LNHNV and CDR2 YYDKDF (reference sequence). CDR3 sequence: CATSREGEATDTQYF. CDR3 coding DNA: TGTGCCACCAGCAGAGAAGGAGAGGCAACAGATACGCAGTATTTT.

The sample holds a few counts of this clonotype. The gene calls are TRBV6-6 and TRBJ2-7; possible D gene TRBD1, 5 bases. Germline V gene data show CDR1 as MNHNY and CDR2 as SVGAGI (reference sequence). Trimming took off 5 bases at V and 0 bases at J, with 8 bases between the two ends. The CDR3 has 13 amino acids. This chain's CDR3 is CASSPGFSYEQYF. The CDR3 region has the DNA TGTGCCAGCAGTCCAGGGTTCTCCTACGAGCAGTACTTC.

J is TRBJ1-2 and V is TRBV12-3 or TRBV12-4; D may be TRBD1 (6 bases). This CDR3 is built from 14 residues. Trimming pared 5 bases from V and 8 bases from J, leaving 18 bases between. The CDR3 reads CASSQQGFRDGYTF. In DNA, the CDR3 is TGTGCCAGCAGTCAACAGGGATTTCGTGACGGCTACACCTTC.

This chain connects TRBV6-2 or TRBV6-3 to TRBJ1-5; 9 nucleotides align to TRBD1. Germline trimming cut 6 bases from V and 6 bases from J; bases unmatched to any gene: 9. CDR3 length equals 15 residues. Germline lookup yields CDR1 MNHEY and CDR2 SVGEGT. CDR3 sequence: CASSRTGGEIQPQHF. The CDR3 coding sequence is TGTGCCAGCAGCAGAACAGGGGGCGAGATTCAGCCCCAGCATTTT.

The J gene is TRBJ1-5, the V gene TRBV18; D call uncertain. CDR3 length: 16 amino acids. Germline CDR1 KGHSH, CDR2 LQKENI. V was pared by 4 bases and J by 5 bases, with 18 bases between. CDR3 sequence reads: CASSLQGLDRDQPQHF. CDR3 DNA sequence: TGTGCCAGCTCACTACAAGGACTAGATCGGGATCAGCCCCAGCATTTT.

The chain carries TRBV11-2 and TRBJ1-1; the match to TRBD1 covers 11 bases. From germline, CDR1 is SGHAT and CDR2 FQNNGV. The trim removed 1 base at V and 8 bases at J, leaving 6 bases unmatched. The CDR3 sequence is 15 residues long. The CDR3 sequence: CASSLVGQGDLEAFF. In nucleotides, the CDR3 is TGTGCCAGCAGCTTAGTGGGACAGGGGGATCTCGAAGCTTTCTTT.

CDR3 in DNA: TGTGCCAGTAGTTTCCGGGGGGCGAACATTCAGTACTTC. The encoded protein is CASSFRGANIQYF. The chain links TRBV19 to TRBJ2-4; D possibly corresponds to TRBD2 (7 bases). The CDR3 extends over 13 amino acids. Germline values: CDR1 LNHDA, CDR2 SQIVND (reference sequence). Trimming took off 5 bases at V and 7 bases at J, with 12 bases between the two ends. The full variable domain, rest sourced from reference TRBV19 and TRBJ2-4, is DGGITQSPKYLFRKEGQNVTLSCEQNLNHDAMYWYRQDPGQGLRLIYYSQIVNDFQKGDIAEGYSVSREKKESFPLTVTSAQKNPTAFYLCASSFRGANIQYFGAGTRLSVL.

The chain employs TRBV19 and TRBJ1-2; a weak D match, TRBD1 (5 bases). This CDR3 is built from 15 residues. Per germline, CDR1 LNHDA and CDR2 SQIVND (reference sequence). V was clipped by 5 bases and J by 2 bases, with 15 bases between them. Here the CDR3 DNA reads TGTGCCAGTAGTGTGGGACTCACGCAGAACTATGGCTACACCTTC. As protein: CASSVGLTQNYGYTF.

This chain uses TRBV18 with TRBJ2-7, with TRBD1 identical over 9 bases. The CDR3 extends over 14 amino acids. The V gene end was trimmed by 3 bases and the J gene end by 5 bases; junction bases not matched to a gene: 5. CDR1 KGHSH and CDR2 LQKENI come from the germline V gene. The CDR3 bases are TGTGCCAGCTCACCGGGACAGGGTGTCCACGAGCAGTACTTC. This encodes CASSPGQGVHEQYF. Drawing the rest from reference TRBV18 and TRBJ2-7, the complete variable domain is NAGVMQNPRHLVRRRGQEARLRCSPMKGHSHVYWYRQLPEEGLKFMVYLQKENIIDESGMPKERFSAEFPKEGPSILRIQQVVRGDSAAYFCASSPGQGVHEQYFGPGTRLTVT.

Remarks on this clonotype: Lacking the conserved final phenylalanine or tryptophan, this CDR3 likely reflects a read error. This chain joins TRBV12-3 or TRBV12-4 and TRBJ2-7; D could derive from TRBD1 or TRBD2 (5 bases each). The CDR3 loop spans 14 amino acids. Trimming cost V 6 bases and J 3 bases, with 15 bases left between them. CDR3 sequence reads: CASRVWGSYYEQYL. CDR3 sequence (DNA): TGTGCCAGCAGGGTTTGGGGGTCTTACTACGAGCAGTACTTA.

The chain employs TRBV20-1 and TRBJ2-7, with D unresolved. The V gene lost 7 bases and the J gene lost 0 bases, with 7 bases spanning the gap. CDR1 is DFQATT and CDR2 is SNEGSKA in the germline V gene (reference sequence). There are 11 residues in the CDR3. Written as DNA, the CDR3 is TGCAGTGGGTCAGACTCCTACGAGCAGTACTTC. This codes for CSGSDSYEQYF.

CDR3 DNA: TGTGCCAGTAGTATCGGGGCTCAGCCCCAGCATTTT. Amino acid sequence: CASSIGAQPQHF. V and J are TRBV19 and TRBJ1-5; a possible D gene is TRBD1 (5 bases). Germline V gene sequence: CDR1 LNHDA, CDR2 SQIVND (reference sequence). The V gene lost 3 bases and the J gene lost 6 bases, with 6 bases spanning the gap. This CDR3 has 12 residues.

V is TRBV6-6 and J is TRBJ1-1; no clear D. The CDR3 contains 12 residues. V was clipped by 5 bases and J by 6 bases, with 10 bases between them. Germline loops: CDR1 MNHNY, CDR2 SVGAGI (reference sequence). CDR3 sequence (DNA): TGTGCCAGCAGTCCCAACATGGCTGAAGCTTTCTTT. Translating it yields CASSPNMAEAFF.

Turning to this clonotype: At one boundary the junction diverges from the germline segment, which might be a read error. This chain joins TRBV20-1 and TRBJ2-7, with D possibly matching TRBD1 (6 bases). Germline CDR1 reads DFQATT; CDR2 reads SNEGSKA (reference sequence). The CDR3 sequence is 12 residues long. The CDR3 DNA is TGCAGTGGTAGAGGGGGCTCCTACGAGCAGTACTTC. Translating gives CSGRGGSYEQYF.

The CDR3 protein is CASSIGQGSEQYF. CDR3 nucleotides: TGTGCCAGTAGTATTGGACAGGGGAGCGAGCAGTACTTC. This chain uses TRBV19 with TRBJ2-7, with 9 nucleotides matching TRBD1. V shed 3 bases and J 6 bases; nucleotides not matched to a gene: 3. CDR3 length: 13 amino acids. Per the germline V gene, CDR1 is LNHDA and CDR2 is SQIVND (reference sequence).

This chain uses TRBV27 with TRBJ2-1; 8 bases fit TRBD2. This CDR3 has 14 residues. V gave up 10 bases and J gave up 4 bases; unmatched junction bases: 9. Germline CDR1 and CDR2: MNHEY and SMNVEV (reference sequence). The CDR3 here is CATREGGPYNEQFF. The CDR3 nucleotides read TGTGCCACCCGGGAGGGGGGTCCTTACAATGAGCAGTTCTTC.

Here the CDR3 reads CASSHGLAAGDTQYF. CDR3 DNA sequence: TGCGCCAGCAGCCACGGACTAGCGGCCGGGGATACGCAGTATTTT. This chain uses TRBV4-1 with TRBJ2-3; 10 bases fit TRBD2. The CDR3 has 15 amino acids. Per germline, CDR1 MGHRA and CDR2 YSYEKL. V shed 3 bases and J 6 bases; nucleotides not matched to a gene: 6.

The chain employs TRBV10-3 and TRBJ2-3; TRBD2 matches 10 bases. V shed 6 bases, J shed 0 bases, and the junction held 6 bases outside the gene matches. The CDR3 is 16 residues long. Looked up from germline, CDR1 is ENHRY and CDR2 is SYGVKD. CDR3 coding DNA: TGTGCCATCAGGGGGGTGACTAGCGGGAGCACAGATACGCAGTATTTT. As protein: CAIRGVTSGSTDTQYF.

The rearrangement links TRBV6-6 to TRBJ1-1; possibly TRBD1 for D (5 bases). The germline V gene has CDR1 MNHNY and CDR2 SVGAGI (reference sequence). V lost 8 bases to trimming and J lost 3 bases, with 13 bases between them. The CDR3 is 13 amino acids. In DNA form, the CDR3 reads TGTGCCAGCTTCGTGAGGGGAGACACTGAAGCTTTCTTT. Translation gives CASFVRGDTEAFF.

This clonotype rates as medium-sized. V and J are TRBV7-8 and TRBJ1-1; no clear D gene. The germline V and J ends were trimmed by 5 bases and 5 bases, with 15 bases remaining between them. This CDR3 spans 14 amino acids. In germline, CDR1 is SGHVS, CDR2 FQNEAQ. Here the CDR3 reads CASSAGISLTEAFF. In DNA, the CDR3 is TGTGCCAGCAGCGCAGGAATTAGTCTGACTGAAGCTTTCTTT.

The rearrangement joins TRBV29-1 to TRBJ1-1; no reliable D call. Germline V lookup: CDR1 SQVTM, CDR2 ANQGSEA. The CDR3 is 13 residues long. Between the trimmed V and J ends, which lost 5 bases and 3 bases, there was a span of 13 bases. The CDR3 DNA is TGCAGCGTTAGGAACGGGCGGGACACTGAAGCTTTCTTT. This translates into CSVRNGRDTEAFF.

This sequence joins TRBV14 and TRBJ2-7; 12 nucleotides align to TRBD2. Trimming removed 0 bases from V and 1 base from J; junction bases left unmatched: 7. The CDR3 extends over 18 amino acids. The V gene's germline CDR1 is SGHDN and CDR2 FVKESK. CDR3: CASSQDYPLAGGSYEQYF. CDR3 bases: TGTGCCAGCAGCCAAGATTACCCACTAGCGGGAGGTTCCTACGAGCAGTACTTC.